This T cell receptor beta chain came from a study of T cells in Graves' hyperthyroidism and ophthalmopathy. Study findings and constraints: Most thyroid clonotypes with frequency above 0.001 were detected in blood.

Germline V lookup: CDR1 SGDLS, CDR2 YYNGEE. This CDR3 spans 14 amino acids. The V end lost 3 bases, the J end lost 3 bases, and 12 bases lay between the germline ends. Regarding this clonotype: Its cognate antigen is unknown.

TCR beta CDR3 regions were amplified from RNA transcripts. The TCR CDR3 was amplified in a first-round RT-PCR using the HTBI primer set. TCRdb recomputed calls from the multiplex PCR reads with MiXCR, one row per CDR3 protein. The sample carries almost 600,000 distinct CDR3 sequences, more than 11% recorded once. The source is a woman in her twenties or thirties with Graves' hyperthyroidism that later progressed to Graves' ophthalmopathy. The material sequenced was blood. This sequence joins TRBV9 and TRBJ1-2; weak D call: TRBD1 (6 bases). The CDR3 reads CASSAGGADYGYTF. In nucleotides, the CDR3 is TGTGCCAGCAGCGCGGGGGGCGCGGACTATGGCTACACCTTC.